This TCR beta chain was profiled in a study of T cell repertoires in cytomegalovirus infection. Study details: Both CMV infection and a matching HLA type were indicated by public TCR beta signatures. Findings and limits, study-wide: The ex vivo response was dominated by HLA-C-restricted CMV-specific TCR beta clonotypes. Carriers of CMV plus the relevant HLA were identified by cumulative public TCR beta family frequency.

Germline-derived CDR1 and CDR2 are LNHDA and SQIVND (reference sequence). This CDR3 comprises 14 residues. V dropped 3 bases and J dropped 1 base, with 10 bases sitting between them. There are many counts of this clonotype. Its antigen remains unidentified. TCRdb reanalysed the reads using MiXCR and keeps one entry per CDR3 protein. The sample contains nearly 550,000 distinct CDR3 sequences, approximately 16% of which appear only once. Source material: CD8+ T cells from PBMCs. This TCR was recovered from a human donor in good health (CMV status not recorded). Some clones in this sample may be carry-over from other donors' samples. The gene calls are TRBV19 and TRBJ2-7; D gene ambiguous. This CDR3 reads CASSIWYGSYEQYF. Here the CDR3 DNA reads TGTGCCAGTAGTATTTGGTACGGATCCTACGAGCAGTACTTC.